This TCR beta chain was recorded in a study of blood T cell repertoires in COVID-19. Study overall: COVID-19 samples collected from the United States, Italy and Spain covered acute and convalescent phases.

Ages ranged from about 18 to 100 years, with residence in about two dozen US areas. Germline CDR1 is MNHEY and CDR2 is SVGAGI. This CDR3 spans 15 amino acids. V dropped 4 bases and J dropped 2 bases, with 14 bases sitting between them. TCRdb keeps only in-frame clones here, not all; method: immunoSEQ multiplex PCR. The sample carries 250,000 to 300,000 clones, around 84% recorded once. Sample: PBMCs or T cells enriched from blood (not recorded which). This TCR was sampled from a man between 18 and 29 years old who had recovered from COVID-19. This sequence joins TRBV6-5 and TRBJ1-2, with D perhaps TRBD1 (6 bases). The CDR3 DNA reads as TGTGCCAGCAGTTCCCAATCGACAGGAAACTATGGCTACACCTTC. Protein sequence: CASSSQSTGNYGYTF.